These 20 T cell receptor beta chains were sequenced from one sample in a study of control samples from healthy donors and cancer patients. Sequenced by immunoSEQ multiplex PCR; TCRdb stores in-frame clones only, minus some. The repertoire holds some 150,000 clones, with 85% to 95% as singletons. The sequencing input was blood. These receptors were obtained from a middle-aged man in good health.

This sequence joins TRBV29-1 and TRBJ2-7, with D unresolved. The germline V gene encodes CDR1 SQVTM and CDR2 ANQGSEA. The CDR3 extends over 13 amino acids. Trimming pared 4 bases from V and 3 bases from J, leaving 13 bases between. The CDR3 loop is CSVGGSQIYEQYF. In DNA form, the CDR3 reads TGCAGCGTTGGAGGTTCACAGATCTACGAGCAGTACTTC.

V and J are TRBV27 and TRBJ2-3; D might be TRBD2 (6 bases). The length of the CDR3 is 16 residues. V was clipped by 3 bases and J by 0 bases, with 13 bases between them. CDR1 MNHEY and CDR2 SMNVEV come from the germline V gene (reference sequence). The DNA for the CDR3 is TGTGCCAGCAGTTTCAGGCGGGGTACTAGCACAGATACGCAGTATTTT. This encodes CASSFRRGTSTDTQYF.

The chain is built from TRBV7-2 and TRBJ2-2; D assignment may be TRBD1 or TRBD2 (6 bases each). The V gene's germline CDR1 is SGHTA and CDR2 FQGNSA. V dropped 6 bases and J dropped 5 bases, with 16 bases sitting between them. This CDR3 has 15 residues. Here the CDR3 reads CASRQSQGRTGELFF. The CDR3 bases are TGTGCCAGCAGACAAAGCCAGGGGAGGACCGGGGAGCTGTTTTTT.

This clone was recorded only once. This chain joins TRBV29-1 and TRBJ1-3; D may be TRBD1 (6 bases). The CDR3 loop spans 15 amino acids. Germline V lookup: CDR1 SQVTM, CDR2 ANQGSEA. V dropped 7 bases and J dropped 0 bases, with 16 bases sitting between them. For the CDR3, the DNA is TGCAGCGCCCTCGGACAGATGAGCTCTGGAAACACCATATATTTT. This sequence encodes CSALGQMSSGNTIYF.

A single count supports this clone. The J gene is TRBJ2-3, the V gene TRBV28; 7 nucleotides match TRBD1. CDR3 length: 14 residues. The V and J ends lost 6 bases and 4 bases, in that order; junction bases with no gene match: 7. Germline CDR1 is MDHEN and CDR2 is SYDVKM. In DNA, the CDR3 is TGTGCCAGCAGCCCGGGACAGCTCCCAGATACGCAGTATTTT. It encodes CASSPGQLPDTQYF.

The chain couples TRBV28 to TRBJ2-3; a possible D gene is TRBD2 (6 bases). Between the trimmed V and J ends, which lost 8 bases and 2 bases, there was a span of 11 bases. Germline-derived CDR1 and CDR2 are MDHEN and SYDVKM. The CDR3 is 13 amino acids. In DNA form, the CDR3 reads TGTGCCAGCCTAGGAGGGTACACAGATACGCAGTATTTT. It encodes CASLGGYTDTQYF.

The V gene is TRBV29-1, the J gene TRBJ1-1; a weak D match, TRBD1 (6 bases). The CDR3 sequence is 10 residues long. The V and J ends lost 5 bases and 11 bases respectively, with 12 bases between them. Germline CDR1 reads SQVTM; CDR2 reads ANQGSEA. CDR3 loop: CSVRGPGAFF. Written as DNA, the CDR3 is TGCAGCGTTCGGGGGCCCGGGGCTTTCTTT.

In DNA, the CDR3 is TGTGCCAGCAGCTCCCGTGGGCGGGTGAGCCTGAAGACCGGGGAGCTGTTTTTT. Amino acids: CASSSRGRVSLKTGELFF. The chain employs TRBV11-2 and TRBJ2-2; D possibly corresponds to TRBD2 (5 bases). The CDR3 consists of 18 residues. Trimming removed 4 bases from V and 5 bases from J, with 23 bases in between. Germline assignment: CDR1 SGHAT and CDR2 FQNNGV.

V usage is TRBV7-9 and J usage is TRBJ2-3; 14 positions match TRBD2. This CDR3 has 19 residues. Germline loops: CDR1 SEHNR, CDR2 FQNEAQ (reference sequence). V lost 3 bases and J lost 0; bases outside the gene matches: 8. The CDR3 DNA reads TGTGCCAGCAGCTTTCCTGGACTAGCGGGAGGAACTAGCACAGATACGCAGTATTTT. It encodes CASSFPGLAGGTSTDTQYF. Based on the CDR3 plus reference TRBV7-9 and TRBJ2-3, the full variable domain is DTGVSQNPRHKITKRGQNVTFRCDPISEHNRLYWYRQTLGQGPEFLTYFQNEAQLEKSRLLSDRFSAERPKGSFSTLEIQRTEQGDSAMYLCASSFPGLAGGTSTDTQYFGPGTRLTVL.

In nucleotides, the CDR3 is TGTGCCAGCAGCTTAGTAGCGACGGGAGGGTCCGATACGCAGTATTTT. Protein sequence: CASSLVATGGSDTQYF. The chain recombines TRBV11-2 with TRBJ2-3; 8 bases match TRBD2. CDR1 and CDR2 (germline): SGHAT, FQNNGV. The V segment lost 1 base and the J segment 6 bases; nucleotides outside the gene matches: 9. This CDR3 contains 16 residues.

J is TRBJ2-7 and V is TRBV9; D is perhaps TRBD2 (6 bases). This CDR3 region has 14 residues. V was trimmed by 4 bases and J by 0 bases, leaving 11 bases between them. CDR1 and CDR2 from the germline V gene are SGDLS and YYNGEE. CDR3 loop: CASSPREASYEQYF. CDR3 nucleotide sequence: TGTGCCAGCAGCCCTAGGGAGGCCTCCTACGAGCAGTACTTC.

This clone was found a few times. The V gene is TRBV4-2, the J gene TRBJ2-3; 7 nucleotides agree with TRBD2. The CDR3 extends over 16 amino acids. The trim removed 3 bases at V and 5 bases at J, leaving 11 bases unmatched. Germline loops: CDR1 LGHNA, CDR2 YNFKEQ. The CDR3 protein is CASSHRRGGGIDTQYF. The CDR3 region has the DNA TGTGCCAGCAGCCACCGCCGTGGCGGGGGAATAGATACGCAGTATTTT.

This chain links TRBV27 with TRBJ2-7, with TRBD1 identical over 7 bases. The CDR3 contains 15 residues. Germline CDR1 MNHEY, CDR2 SMNVEV (reference sequence). Trimming at V came to 6 bases and at J to 3 bases, leaving 11 bases not matched to a gene. CDR3 region: CASRPRTGNFYEQYF. CDR3 coding DNA: TGTGCCAGCAGGCCAAGGACAGGTAACTTCTACGAGCAGTACTTC.

The chain combines TRBV5-4 with TRBJ2-5; maybe TRBD1 (6 bases). Per the germline V gene, CDR1 is SGHNT and CDR2 is YYREEE (reference sequence). V was clipped by 3 bases and J by 3 bases, with 9 bases between them. The CDR3 length is 13 residues. For the CDR3, the DNA is TGTGCCAGCAGCTGGGACACTAAAGAGACCCAGTACTTC. The encoded protein is CASSWDTKETQYF.

This rearrangement joins TRBV3-1 (or the pseudogene TRBV3-2) to TRBJ1-4, with 8 nucleotides matching TRBD1. The CDR3 is 15 amino acids. Germline lookup yields CDR1 LGHDT and CDR2 YNNKEL (reference sequence). Losses at the gene ends were 5 bases for V and 7 bases for J; bases not matched to a gene: 9. The CDR3: CASSSWTGLVEKLFF. The CDR3 nucleotides are TGTGCCAGCAGCTCCTGGACAGGGTTAGTTGAAAAACTGTTTTTT.

About this clone: The sample contains more than one DNA sequence encoding this CDR3. The V and J genes are TRBV4-2 and TRBJ2-1; 10 nucleotides align to TRBD2. The germline CDR1 and CDR2 sequences are LGHNA and YNFKEQ. V gave up 4 bases and J gave up 3 bases; unmatched junction bases: 6. CDR3 size: 16 residues. The CDR3 sequence is CASSRGLAERYNEQFF. In DNA, the CDR3 is TGTGCCAGCAGCCGTGGACTAGCGGAGCGCTACAATGAGCAGTTCTTC.

Comment on this clone: The sample holds other DNA sequences that translate to the same CDR3. V is TRBV3-1 (or the pseudogene TRBV3-2) and J is TRBJ2-2; unclear D gene. V lost 0 bases, J lost 0 bases, and 8 bases lay in between. Germline V gene data show CDR1 as LGHDT and CDR2 as YNNKEL (reference sequence). This CDR3 comprises 16 residues. In DNA form, the CDR3 reads TGTGCCAGCAGCCAAGAGGCTGGAACGAACACCGGGGAGCTGTTTTTT. Encoded protein: CASSQEAGTNTGELFF.

The gene calls are TRBV11-2 and TRBJ1-4; D gene unclear. Trimming cost V 4 bases and J 8 bases, with 8 bases left between them. The CDR3 consists of 12 residues. Germline V gene lookup returns CDR1 SGHAT and CDR2 FQNNGV. Written as DNA, the CDR3 is TGTGCCAGCAGCTATGGGTCGGAAAAACTGTTTTTT. Translated: CASSYGSEKLFF.

The chain recombines TRBV10-3 with TRBJ1-2; no clear D gene. With 4 bases removed from V and 4 bases from J, the gap between germline ends came to 13 bases. This CDR3 comprises 14 residues. Per germline, CDR1 ENHRY and CDR2 SYGVKD. CDR3 nucleotides: TGTGCCATCAGTGGAACAGTCCTACTCTATGGCTACACCTTC. Its translation: CAISGTVLLYGYTF.

This chain joins TRBV28 and TRBJ1-3, with D unresolved. The V end lost 4 bases, the J end lost 8 bases, and 21 bases lay between the germline ends. The CDR3 has 16 amino acids. Per the germline V gene, CDR1 is MDHEN and CDR2 is SYDVKM. CDR3 in DNA: TGTGCCAGCAGTTCTCACCAAACAGACAACCGGGACACCATATATTTT. It encodes CASSSHQTDNRDTIYF.